These 19 T cell receptor beta chains share one sample of origin, sequenced in a study of cytomegalovirus exposure and HLA in healthy donors (dated by TCRdb to about 2017). Library generation was performed with the immunoSEQ multiplex PCR assay. The multiplex PCR relied on a mix of 60 forward primers for TCR Vbeta segments and 13 reverse primers for TCR Jbeta segments. Sourced from immuneACCESS, this table was stored by TCRdb with only in-frame sequences that have V and J called. A share of the clones is absent; for the studies checked, an unresolved V gene accounts for under half, and the remainder has no known explanation. This sample comprises approximately 190,000 clones, about four fifths of them detected only once. The ten largest clones capture 0.098% of the sample. The sequenced sample consisted of PBMCs. All receptors come from a boy aged 2 to 10 in good health and CMV-seronegative.

The genes are TRBV6-5 and TRBJ2-7; 10 bases fit TRBD2. The CDR3 length is 16 residues. From germline, CDR1 is MNHEY and CDR2 SVGAGI. With V trimmed by 0 bases and J by 2 bases, 4 bases remained unmatched. For the CDR3, the DNA is TGTGCCAGCAGTTACTCTGGAAGCGGGGGGGCCTACGAGCAGTACTTC. Translating it yields CASSYSGSGGAYEQYF.

This clone was detected only a few times. The chain recombines TRBV9 with TRBJ1-2, with TRBD1 matching over 10 bases. Germline V gene data show CDR1 as SGDLS and CDR2 as YYNGEE. The V gene end was trimmed by 2 bases and the J gene end by 4 bases; junction bases not matched to a gene: 5. The CDR3 totals 15 residues. Here the CDR3 reads CASSVTGTGAYGYTF. The CDR3 coding sequence is TGTGCCAGCAGCGTCACCGGGACAGGGGCCTATGGCTACACCTTC.

This rearrangement joins TRBV6-6 to TRBJ2-1, with TRBD2 matching 8 bases. With 8 bases clipped from V and 7 bases from J, the junction kept 10 bases outside the gene matches. CDR3 size: 14 residues. The germline V gene has CDR1 MNHNY and CDR2 SVGAGI (reference sequence). The CDR3 reads CASLGGGSTNEQFF. For the CDR3, the DNA is TGTGCCAGCCTCGGGGGGGGTAGCACAAATGAGCAGTTCTTC.

A single count supports this clone. The gene calls are TRBV9 and TRBJ1-3; TRBD1 matches at 8 bases. Germline CDR1 SGDLS, CDR2 YYNGEE. The junction had 6 bases not matched to a gene; V was cut back by 4 bases and J by 0 bases. The CDR3 runs 16 residues. In DNA, the CDR3 is TGTGCCAGCAGCACCCACGACAGGGGCTCTGGAAACACCATATATTTT. It specifies CASSTHDRGSGNTIYF.

The chain has TRBV5-4 and TRBJ2-5; 7 nucleotides line up with TRBD2. The trim removed 3 bases at V and 7 bases at J, leaving 12 bases unmatched. Germline CDR1 SGHNT, CDR2 YYREEE (reference sequence). The CDR3 contains 15 residues. CDR3 bases: TGTGCCAGCAGCTCGTGGAGGACTAGGAGGGGGACCCAGTACTTC. It translates to CASSSWRTRRGTQYF.

This clone has only a few counts. This chain links TRBV30 with TRBJ2-2; D call uncertain. Trimming left V 7 bases short and J 3 bases short, with 9 bases between. The germline gives CDR1 GTSNPN, CDR2 SVGIG (reference sequence). The CDR3 totals 12 residues. CDR3 DNA sequence: TGTGCCTTCGACGGGTACACCGGGGAGCTGTTTTTT. Amino acid sequence: CAFDGYTGELFF.

The chain carries TRBV11-3 and TRBJ1-1; D not resolved. Between the trimmed V and J ends, which lost 2 bases and 4 bases, there was a span of 11 bases. Germline lookup yields CDR1 SGHNT and CDR2 YENEEA. CDR3 length: 14 residues. The CDR3 bases are TGTGCCAGCAGCTTACCGCGCCCGGGCACTGAAGCTTTCTTT. Encoded protein: CASSLPRPGTEAFF.

The chain combines TRBV15 with TRBJ1-1, with D unclear. Deletions cut 0 bases from V and 4 bases from J, with 6 bases between. The CDR3 covers 13 residues. The germline gives CDR1 LNHNV, CDR2 YYDKDF (reference sequence). The CDR3 loop reads CATSRDPGTEAFF. CDR3 nucleotide sequence: TGTGCCACCAGCAGAGATCCCGGCACTGAAGCTTTCTTT.

As to this clone: The junction departs from the called germline gene at one end, perhaps through a read error. The CDR3, as DNA: TGTGCCAGCTCACCCAACAGGGAAGGGGAAAAACTATTTTTT. Its translation is CASSPNREGEKLFF. The chain couples TRBV18 to TRBJ1-4; TRBD1 is a possible D gene (6 bases). The CDR3 runs to 14 residues. Germline values: CDR1 KGHSH, CDR2 LQKENI. The entire variable domain, with the rest obtained from reference TRBV18 and TRBJ1-4, is as follows: NAGVMQNPRHLVRRRGQEARLRCSPMKGHSHVYWYRQLPEEGLKFMVYLQKENIIDESGMPKERFSAEFPKEGPSILRIQQVVRGDSAAYFCASSPNREGEKLFFGSGTQLSVL.

The V and J genes are TRBV19 and TRBJ2-3, with D uncertain. The CDR3 spans 15 residues. V gave up 5 bases and J gave up 0 bases, with 12 bases separating them. The germline CDR1 and CDR2 sequences are LNHDA and SQIVND (reference sequence). The CDR3 region has the DNA TGTGCCAGTAGTCCATACTACCGGAGCACAGATACGCAGTATTTT. This gives the protein CASSPYYRSTDTQYF.

This chain joins TRBV7-2 and TRBJ2-1, with 9 positions matching TRBD2. V lost 5 bases and J lost 8; bases outside the gene matches: 16. Germline loops: CDR1 SGHTA, CDR2 FQGNSA. This CDR3 spans 17 amino acids. Here the CDR3 DNA reads TGTGCCAGCAGCCTGCGACGTCTAGCGGGGTCTCGGGATGAGCAGTTCTTC. It codes for CASSLRRLAGSRDEQFF.

This clone showed up just a few times. The chain is built from TRBV7-9 and TRBJ2-2, with 7 bases identical to TRBD2. Germline CDR1 and CDR2: SEHNR and FQNEAQ (reference sequence). V shed 5 bases, J shed 0 bases, and the junction held 6 bases outside the gene matches. CDR3 length: 16 residues. CDR3 protein: CASSPRGGSNTGELFF. The CDR3, as DNA: TGTGCCAGCAGCCCCCGGGGAGGGTCGAACACCGGGGAGCTGTTTTTT.

This clone was counted once. The chain is built from TRBV2 and TRBJ2-7, with 13 bases identical to TRBD2. The CDR3 is made up of 15 amino acids. The ends lost 8 bases at V and 3 bases at J; junction bases unmatched: 7. The V gene's germline CDR1 is SNHLY and CDR2 FYNNEI. DNA for the CDR3: TGTGCCAGCGAAGGACTAGCGGGGGAGCTCTACGAGCAGTACTTC. It is translated as CASEGLAGELYEQYF.

The chain combines TRBV19 with TRBJ1-2; D may be TRBD1 (5 bases). The CDR3 consists of 13 residues. Germline V gene data show CDR1 as LNHDA and CDR2 as SQIVND (reference sequence). V lost 3 bases to trimming and J lost 8 bases, with 13 bases between them. DNA for the CDR3: TGTGCCAGTAGTATGGGCCCTAGGGGAGGCTACACCTTC. This gives the protein CASSMGPRGGYTF.

The CDR3 sequence is CASSPSLAGGKGEQFF. The CDR3 DNA reads as TGTGCCAGCAGCCCGTCACTAGCGGGGGGGAAGGGAGAGCAGTTCTTC. V is TRBV11-2 and J is TRBJ2-1, with TRBD2 identical over 13 bases. V gave up 5 bases and J gave up 10 bases; unmatched junction bases: 11. This CDR3 is built from 16 residues. Germline values: CDR1 SGHAT, CDR2 FQNNGV.

The chain combines TRBV6-5 with TRBJ2-7; TRBD2 might be the D (5 bases). The V gene's germline CDR1 is MNHEY and CDR2 SVGAGI. The CDR3 is 14 amino acids. V was pared by 2 bases and J by 2 bases, with 10 bases between. The DNA of the CDR3 is TGTGCCAGCAGTTACGATCCGGGGACCTACGAGCAGTACTTC. Translated, it gives CASSYDPGTYEQYF.

The chain uses TRBV4-2 and TRBJ2-7; D ambiguous. The length of the CDR3 is 17 residues. The germline gives CDR1 LGHNA, CDR2 YNFKEQ. V lost 0 bases, J lost 6 bases, and 21 bases lay in between. CDR3 nucleotide sequence: TGTGCCAGCAGCCAAGATTCGGTTTTGTCGACTTCCAGCGAGCAGTACTTC. Translated, it gives CASSQDSVLSTSSEQYF.

This sequence joins TRBV4-1 and TRBJ1-6; D possibly corresponds to TRBD1 (6 bases). The CDR3 loop spans 17 amino acids. V was shortened by 1 base and J by 0 bases, with 10 bases between the two germline ends. Germline V gene data show CDR1 as MGHRA and CDR2 as YSYEKL. In DNA, the CDR3 is TGCGCCAGCAGCCAAGGGACAGCGAGCTCCTATAATTCACCCCTCCACTTT. Residues: CASSQGTASSYNSPLHF.

V usage is TRBV4-3 and J usage is TRBJ2-7; TRBD2 is a possible D gene (6 bases). Deletions cut 0 bases from V and 4 bases from J, with 13 bases between. Germline-derived CDR1 and CDR2 are LGHNA and YSLEER. This CDR3 spans 15 amino acids. The CDR3, as DNA: TGCGCCAGCAGCCAAGATTGGCGGGGCCCATACGAGCAGTACTTC. It encodes CASSQDWRGPYEQYF.